A single sample is the source of the 5 T cell receptor beta chains below, sequenced in a study of regulatory T cells in long-lasting Graves disease. Both iRepertoire HTBI primers and Arm-PCR of CDR3 regions were used to build the TCR beta libraries. From the multiplex PCR reads, TCRdb called clonotypes with MiXCR, one entry per CDR3 protein. The sample records around 400,000 distinct CDR3 sequences, about 14% being singletons. Indicated time point: newly diagnosed GD, antithyroid drugs for less than 3 months. From PBMCs, RNA was extracted and then used to make the TCR library. This specimen consisted of peripheral blood mononuclear cells (PBMCs), obtained at new diagnosis, from a patient treated with antithyroid drugs. Receptors were obtained from a female donor with Graves disease.

This clonotype was seen repeatedly, ten times or more. The V call is TRBV7-6, the J call TRBJ1-3; 9 bases are shared with TRBD1. J gave up 7 bases and V 1 base, and 5 bases lay outside the gene matches. Germline-derived CDR1 and CDR2 are SGHVS and FNYEAQ. The CDR3 has 15 amino acids. The CDR3 sequence is CASSLGGTGQNTIYF. The CDR3 DNA sequence: TGTGCCAGCAGCTTAGGAGGGACAGGGCAGAACACCATATATTTT.

This clonotype occurred many times. The CDR3 spells CASSFYRERMNTEAFF. The CDR3 coding sequence is TGTGCCAGCAGCTTCTACAGGGAGCGAATGAACACTGAAGCTTTCTTT. The rearrangement links TRBV5-4 to TRBJ1-1; D might be TRBD1 (6 bases). CDR3 length equals 16 residues. Germline CDR1 SGHNT, CDR2 YYREEE (reference sequence). With 2 bases removed from V and 0 bases from J, the gap between germline ends came to 14 bases.

The table lists this clonotype with a few counts. The CDR3 DNA follows: TGTGCCAGCAGTTTATCGACGCAGGTGGTAGGCACTGAAGCTTTCTTT. Encoded protein: CASSLSTQVVGTEAFF. The chain is built from TRBV27 and TRBJ1-1; D unresolved. Trimming stripped 0 bases from V and 4 bases from J, with 15 bases between. Germline CDR1 and CDR2: MNHEY and SMNVEV (reference sequence). The CDR3 extends over 16 amino acids.

This clonotype appeared many times. J is TRBJ2-1 and V is TRBV5-1; D call uncertain. The CDR3 runs to 16 residues. V lost 4 bases, J lost 0 bases, and 14 bases lay in between. Per germline, CDR1 SGHRS and CDR2 YFSETQ. The CDR3 nucleotides read TGCGCCAGCAGCCCGTGGCCAGAGAGCTCCTACAATGAGCAGTTCTTC. Its protein product is CASSPWPESSYNEQFF.

This clonotype occurred many times. The V and J genes are TRBV6-5 and TRBJ1-2, with a tentative D call TRBD1 (5 bases). The germline V and J ends were trimmed by 2 bases and 0 bases, with 10 bases remaining between them. The CDR3 extends over 15 amino acids. CDR1 MNHEY and CDR2 SVGAGI come from the germline V gene. The CDR3 DNA reads as TGTGCCAGCAGTTACACGGGACGGCCTAACTATGGCTACACCTTC. It specifies CASSYTGRPNYGYTF.